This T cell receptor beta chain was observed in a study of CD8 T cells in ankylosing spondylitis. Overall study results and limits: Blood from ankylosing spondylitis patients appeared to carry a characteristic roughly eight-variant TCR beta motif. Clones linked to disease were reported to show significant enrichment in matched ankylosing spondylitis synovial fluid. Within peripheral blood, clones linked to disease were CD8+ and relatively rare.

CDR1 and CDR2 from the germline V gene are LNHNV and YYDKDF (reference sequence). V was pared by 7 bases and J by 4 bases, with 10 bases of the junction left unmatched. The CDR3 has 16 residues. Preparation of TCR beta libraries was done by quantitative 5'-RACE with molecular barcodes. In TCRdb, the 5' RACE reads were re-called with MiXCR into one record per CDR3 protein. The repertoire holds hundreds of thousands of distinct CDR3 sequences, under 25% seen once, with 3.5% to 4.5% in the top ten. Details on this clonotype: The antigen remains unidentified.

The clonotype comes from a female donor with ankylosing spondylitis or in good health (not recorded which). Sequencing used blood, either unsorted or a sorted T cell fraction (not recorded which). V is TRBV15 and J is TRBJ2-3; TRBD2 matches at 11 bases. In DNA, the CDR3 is TGTGCCACCACCAAACTACTAGCGGGAGTCCCAGATACGCAGTATTTT. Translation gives CATTKLLAGVPDTQYF.